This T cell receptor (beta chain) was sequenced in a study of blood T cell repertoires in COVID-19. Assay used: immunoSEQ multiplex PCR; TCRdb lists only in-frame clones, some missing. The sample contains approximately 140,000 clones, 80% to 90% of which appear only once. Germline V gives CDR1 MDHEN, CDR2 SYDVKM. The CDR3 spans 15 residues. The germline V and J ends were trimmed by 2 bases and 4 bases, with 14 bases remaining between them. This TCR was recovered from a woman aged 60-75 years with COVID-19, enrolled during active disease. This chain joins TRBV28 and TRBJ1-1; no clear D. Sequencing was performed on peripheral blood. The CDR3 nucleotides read TGTGCCAGCAGTTTAGATGACTCGGGAGGCACTGAAGCTTTCTTT. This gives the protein CASSLDDSGGTEAFF.